The clone carrying this T cell receptor (beta chain) was found once. This sample was taken from a study of blood T cell repertoires in COVID-19. About the research overall: Specimens from acute and convalescent COVID-19 originated in the United States, Italy and Spain.

Trimming stripped 0 bases from V and 2 bases from J, with 13 bases between. The CDR3 runs 16 residues. Germline V gives CDR1 SGDLS, CDR2 YYNGEE. Authors' analysis steps: By means of reference gene primer amplification, nucleated cell counts were estimated. TCRdb's copy holds only in-frame clones and misses some; the assay was immunoSEQ multiplex PCR. V and J calls plus clone size are reproduced from that table; the DNA served to infer D and trimming. The table lists 250,000 to 350,000 clones, around 90% of them singletons. Participants' own reports of clinical history determined their cohort assignment. Cohort 3 donors counted as recovered after two negative PCRs, clearance, or resolved symptoms.

The chain couples TRBV9 to TRBJ2-3, with a weak D call TRBD2 (6 bases). The receptor was derived from a woman under 30 who had recovered from COVID-19. Material: PBMCs or T cells enriched from blood (not recorded which). CDR3 in DNA: TGTGCCAGCAGCGTAGGTGCAGGGAGGTCCACAGATACGCAGTATTTT. Translating it yields CASSVGAGRSTDTQYF.